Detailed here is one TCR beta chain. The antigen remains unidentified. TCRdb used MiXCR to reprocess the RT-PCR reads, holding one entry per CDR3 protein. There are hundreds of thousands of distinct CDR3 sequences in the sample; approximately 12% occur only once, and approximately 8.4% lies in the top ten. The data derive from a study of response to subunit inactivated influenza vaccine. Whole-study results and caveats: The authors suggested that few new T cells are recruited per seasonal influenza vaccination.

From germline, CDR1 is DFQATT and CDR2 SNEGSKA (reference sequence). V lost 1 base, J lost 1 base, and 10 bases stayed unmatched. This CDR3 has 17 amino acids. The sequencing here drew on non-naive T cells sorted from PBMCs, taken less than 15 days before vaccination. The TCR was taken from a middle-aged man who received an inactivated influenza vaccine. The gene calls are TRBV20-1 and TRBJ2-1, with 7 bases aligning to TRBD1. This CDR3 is CSARALRDSQSYNEQFF. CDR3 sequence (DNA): TGCAGTGCTAGAGCTCTCCGGGACAGCCAATCCTACAATGAGCAGTTCTTC.